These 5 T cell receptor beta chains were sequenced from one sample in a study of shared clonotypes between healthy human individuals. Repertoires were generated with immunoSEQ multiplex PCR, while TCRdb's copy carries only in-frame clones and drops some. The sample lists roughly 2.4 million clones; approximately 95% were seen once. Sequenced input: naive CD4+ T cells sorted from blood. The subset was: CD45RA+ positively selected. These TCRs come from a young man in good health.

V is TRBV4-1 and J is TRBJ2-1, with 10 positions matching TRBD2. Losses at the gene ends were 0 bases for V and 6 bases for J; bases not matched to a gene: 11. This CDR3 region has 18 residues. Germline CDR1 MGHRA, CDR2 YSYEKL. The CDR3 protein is CASSQDNQRGGLTNEQFF. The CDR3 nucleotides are TGCGCCAGCAGCCAAGATAACCAGCGGGGGGGCCTCACCAATGAGCAGTTCTTC.

The chain's CDR3 is CASSLRPRGLMNTEAFF. The CDR3 coding sequence is TGTGCCAGCAGCTTACGTCCGCGGGGACTGATGAACACTGAAGCTTTCTTT. This chain joins TRBV11-1 and TRBJ1-1; perhaps TRBD1 as D (5 bases). The germline CDR1 and CDR2 sequences are SGHAT and FQDESV (reference sequence). Trimming cost V 2 bases and J 0 bases, with 16 bases left between them. The CDR3 has 17 amino acids.

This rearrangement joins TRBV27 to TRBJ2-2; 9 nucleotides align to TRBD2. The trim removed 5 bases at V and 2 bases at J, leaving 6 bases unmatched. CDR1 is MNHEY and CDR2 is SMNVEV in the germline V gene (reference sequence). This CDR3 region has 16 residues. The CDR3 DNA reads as TGTGCCAGCAGTATGCGGGGGGGCCTCAACACCGGGGAGCTGTTTTTT. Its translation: CASSMRGGLNTGELFF.

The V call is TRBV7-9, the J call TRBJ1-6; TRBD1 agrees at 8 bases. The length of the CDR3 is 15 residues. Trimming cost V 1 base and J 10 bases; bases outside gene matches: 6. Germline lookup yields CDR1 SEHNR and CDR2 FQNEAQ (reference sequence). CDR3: CASSLEGTGGSPLHF. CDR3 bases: TGTGCCAGCAGCTTAGAAGGGACAGGCGGCTCACCCCTCCACTTT.

The CDR3, as DNA: TGTGCCAGCAGTGCTCCTCCGGGACAGGGGGCCTACGAGCAGTACTTC. Protein sequence: CASSAPPGQGAYEQYF. The rearrangement links TRBV25-1 to TRBJ2-7, with 11 bases fitting TRBD1. Trimming took 4 bases from V and 2 from J; bases not matched to a gene: 7. CDR3 size: 16 residues. Germline V gives CDR1 MGHDK, CDR2 SYGVNS.